A single sample is the source of the 22 T cell receptor beta chains below, sequenced in a study of blood T cell repertoires in COVID-19. Sequenced by immunoSEQ multiplex PCR; TCRdb stores in-frame clones only, minus some. Counted here are about 410,000 clones, 70% to 90% occurring once; the ten biggest clones make up more than 1.4%. What was sequenced was peripheral blood. These receptors all come from a woman aged 25-40 years with active or convalescent COVID-19.

The V gene is TRBV20-1, the J gene TRBJ1-1; 11 bases fit TRBD1. CDR1 DFQATT and CDR2 SNEGSKA come from the germline V gene (reference sequence). This CDR3 spans 14 amino acids. The junction had 4 bases not matched to a gene; V was cut back by 3 bases and J by 4 bases. The CDR3 bases are TGCAGTGCTAGTAAGGGACAGGGGGTCACTGAAGCTTTCTTT. Protein: CSASKGQGVTEAFF.

The chain couples TRBV5-1 to TRBJ1-6, with 10 positions matching TRBD1. This CDR3 is 17 amino acids long. Germline CDR1 is SGHRS and CDR2 is YFSETQ. The ends lost 2 bases at V and 9 bases at J; junction bases unmatched: 11. The CDR3 loop is CASSLLSDRGLASPLHF. DNA for the CDR3: TGCGCCAGCAGCTTACTCTCTGACAGGGGGCTAGCTTCACCCCTCCACTTT.

The rearrangement uses TRBV5-4 and TRBJ1-2; a possible D gene is TRBD1 (5 bases). This CDR3 comprises 13 residues. V was shortened by 2 bases and J by 3 bases, with 8 bases between the two germline ends. Germline V lookup: CDR1 SGHNT, CDR2 YYREEE (reference sequence). The CDR3 protein is CASSLRGDYGYTF. The CDR3 DNA follows: TGTGCCAGCAGCTTAAGGGGTGACTATGGCTACACCTTC.

The chain has TRBV19 and TRBJ1-6; TRBD1 matches at 7 bases. The germline V gene has CDR1 LNHDA and CDR2 SQIVND (reference sequence). The CDR3 totals 16 residues. V lost 5 bases and J lost 6; bases outside the gene matches: 10. The chain's CDR3 is CASSVLPGQSNSPLHF. In DNA form, the CDR3 reads TGTGCCAGTAGTGTCCTCCCGGGACAGAGTAATTCACCCCTCCACTTT.

Only one count was recorded for this clone. Other nucleotide sequences from this sample produce the same CDR3. The J gene is TRBJ1-1, the V gene TRBV10-3, with no clear D. CDR3 length: 14 residues. The V end was cut by 3 bases, the J end by 4 bases, with 12 bases between. The germline V gene has CDR1 ENHRY and CDR2 SYGVKD. Here the CDR3 DNA reads TGTGCCATCAGTGAAGGAACATCGGGCACTGAAGCTTTCTTT. Protein sequence: CAISEGTSGTEAFF.

The V call is TRBV15, the J call TRBJ1-1, with 10 bases lining up with TRBD1. CDR1 and CDR2 (germline): LNHNV, YYDKDF (reference sequence). The CDR3 spans 16 residues. J lost 10 bases, V lost 3 bases, and 14 bases had no gene match. The CDR3 reads CATSSDKLDRGLGAFF. As DNA, the CDR3 is TGTGCCACCAGCAGCGACAAACTTGACAGGGGGCTAGGAGCTTTCTTT.

The V and J genes are TRBV6-5 and TRBJ1-2, with TRBD1 as a possible D gene (6 bases). CDR1 is MNHEY, CDR2 SVGAGI, per germline. V was cut by 2 bases and J by 6 bases, with 10 bases left in between. CDR3 size: 13 residues. CDR3 region: CASSYHRQDGYTF. The CDR3 region has the DNA TGTGCCAGCAGTTACCACCGACAGGATGGCTACACCTTC.

The chain carries TRBV5-1 and TRBJ1-2, with TRBD1 matching 7 bases. Germline V CDR1 and CDR2: SGHRS, YFSETQ. Germline trimming cut 3 bases from V and 8 bases from J; bases unmatched to any gene: 16. The CDR3 spans 16 residues. CDR3 region: CASSSPSTGHTKGYTF. In nucleotides, the CDR3 is TGCGCCAGCAGCTCCCCCTCGACAGGGCATACTAAAGGCTACACCTTC.

The chain carries TRBV12-3 or TRBV12-4 and TRBJ1-2; D gene ambiguous. This CDR3 has 11 residues. Trimming took off 10 bases at V and 5 bases at J, with 11 bases between the two ends. CDR3 nucleotide sequence: TGTGCCACGCGGTACCCATATGGCTACACCTTC. Its protein product is CATRYPYGYTF.

The chain combines TRBV24-1 with TRBJ2-7; TRBD1 matches at 7 bases. The J segment lost 0 bases and the V segment lost 8 bases, leaving 6 bases of the junction unmatched. The germline CDR1 and CDR2 sequences are KGHDR and SFDVKD. This CDR3 contains 14 residues. CDR3 nucleotides: TGTGCCACCAACGGGACAGTGCGCTCCTACGAGCAGTACTTC. It translates to CATNGTVRSYEQYF.

The genes are TRBV27 and TRBJ1-3; 7 bases agree with TRBD1. CDR3 length: 16 amino acids. Germline CDR1 reads MNHEY; CDR2 reads SMNVEV (reference sequence). The junction had 7 bases not matched to a gene; V was cut back by 5 bases and J by 0 bases. CDR3 loop: CASSPGQVHSGNTIYF. In DNA form, the CDR3 reads TGTGCCAGCAGTCCCGGACAGGTCCACTCTGGAAACACCATATATTTT.

The table lists this clone with a count of one. V and J are TRBV5-1 and TRBJ1-1; weak D call: TRBD1 (6 bases). The CDR3 is 14 amino acids. The V end lost 5 bases, the J end lost 2 bases, and 13 bases lay between the germline ends. From germline, CDR1 is SGHRS and CDR2 YFSETQ. Here the CDR3 reads CASSNTGLNTEAFF. The CDR3 DNA reads as TGCGCCAGCAGTAACACAGGGCTCAACACTGAAGCTTTCTTT.

CDR3 sequence reads: CASSRIRAETTLIAKNIQYF. The CDR3 DNA reads TGCGCCAGCAGCCGGATAAGGGCGGAGACTACTTTAATAGCCAAAAACATTCAGTACTTC. J is TRBJ2-4 and V is TRBV4-1; a possible D gene is TRBD2 (5 bases). The CDR3 spans 20 residues. CDR1 and CDR2 (germline): MGHRA, YSYEKL. The ends were cut back, 4 bases at V and 0 bases at J, with 25 bases in the middle.

This clone was counted a single time. The chain employs TRBV5-1 and TRBJ2-1; TRBD1 matches 7 bases. The trim removed 0 bases at V and 1 base at J, leaving 4 bases unmatched. Per germline, CDR1 SGHRS and CDR2 YFSETQ. This CDR3 has 16 residues. The CDR3 loop reads CASSLEQGLSYNEQFF. DNA for the CDR3: TGCGCCAGCAGCTTGGAACAGGGGCTGTCCTACAATGAGCAGTTCTTC.

J is TRBJ1-2 and V is TRBV29-1; D is ambiguous. The germline V gene has CDR1 SQVTM and CDR2 ANQGSEA. The CDR3 extends over 11 amino acids. Trimming cost V 5 bases and J 2 bases, with 6 bases left between them. CDR3 DNA: TGCAGCGTTAGCACCAACTATGGCTACACCTTC. Protein sequence: CSVSTNYGYTF.

This rearrangement joins TRBV3-1 (or the pseudogene TRBV3-2) to TRBJ1-2; 8 positions match TRBD1. With V trimmed by 0 bases and J by 4 bases, 4 bases remained unmatched. Germline V gene sequence: CDR1 LGHDT, CDR2 YNNKEL (reference sequence). The CDR3 runs to 15 residues. The CDR3 DNA follows: TGTGCCAGCAGCCAAGAGACAGACAGGGGCTATGGCTACACCTTC. Translated: CASSQETDRGYGYTF.

This sequence joins TRBV7-9 and TRBJ2-1, with no clear D. In germline, CDR1 is SEHNR, CDR2 FQNEAQ (reference sequence). V was cut by 7 bases and J by 0 bases, with 16 bases left in between. The CDR3 runs 16 residues. CDR3 in DNA: TGTGCCAGCACCGATACTATCCTTCTCTCCTACAATGAGCAGTTCTTC. This codes for CASTDTILLSYNEQFF.

This clone occurred a few times. The chain joins TRBV18 to TRBJ2-7, with 12 bases lining up with TRBD2. J was trimmed by 3 bases and V by 2 bases; bases with no gene match: 8. CDR3 length equals 17 residues. Looked up from germline, CDR1 is KGHSH and CDR2 is LQKENI. The CDR3 coding sequence is TGTGCCAGCTCACCATTTGATCTAGCGGGGGGGATCTACGAGCAGTACTTC. Protein: CASSPFDLAGGIYEQYF.

V and J are TRBV6-5 and TRBJ2-1; 14 positions match TRBD2. The CDR3 is 16 residues long. Trimming removed 2 bases from V and 8 bases from J; junction bases left unmatched: 5. From germline, CDR1 is MNHEY and CDR2 SVGAGI. The CDR3 protein is CASSYGLAGGDDEQFF. The CDR3, as DNA: TGTGCCAGCAGTTACGGACTAGCGGGAGGTGACGATGAGCAGTTCTTC.

The V and J genes are TRBV25-1 and TRBJ1-4; D gene ambiguous. The germline V and J ends were trimmed by 7 bases and 6 bases, with 18 bases remaining between them. This CDR3 has 15 residues. CDR1 and CDR2 (germline): MGHDK, SYGVNS. CDR3 residues: CASTQTGIIHEKLFF. The CDR3 DNA sequence: TGTGCCAGCACCCAGACCGGGATTATACATGAAAAACTGTTTTTT.

This chain joins TRBV11-2 and TRBJ2-7; TRBD1 agrees at 7 bases. Trimming cost V 6 bases and J 5 bases; bases outside gene matches: 7. The germline V gene has CDR1 SGHAT and CDR2 FQNNGV. CDR3 length equals 13 residues. CDR3 in DNA: TGTGCCAGCAGACCGACAGGGCGCCACGAGCAGTACTTC. Amino acids: CASRPTGRHEQYF.

This clone was detected a few times. The rearrangement uses TRBV7-9 and TRBJ2-7, with 8 positions matching TRBD2. The CDR3 length is 15 residues. Germline CDR1 and CDR2: SEHNR and FQNEAQ (reference sequence). V lost 2 bases and J lost 4; bases outside the gene matches: 7. CDR3 DNA sequence: TGTGCCAGCAGCTTAAGAGCGGGAGACGGATACGAGCAGTACTTC. Residues: CASSLRAGDGYEQYF. Together with reference TRBV7-9 and TRBJ2-7, the CDR3 gives the full variable domain: DTGVSQNPRHKITKRGQNVTFRCDPISEHNRLYWYRQTLGQGPEFLTYFQNEAQLEKSRLLSDRFSAERPKGSFSTLEIQRTEQGDSAMYLCASSLRAGDGYEQYFGPGTRLTVT.